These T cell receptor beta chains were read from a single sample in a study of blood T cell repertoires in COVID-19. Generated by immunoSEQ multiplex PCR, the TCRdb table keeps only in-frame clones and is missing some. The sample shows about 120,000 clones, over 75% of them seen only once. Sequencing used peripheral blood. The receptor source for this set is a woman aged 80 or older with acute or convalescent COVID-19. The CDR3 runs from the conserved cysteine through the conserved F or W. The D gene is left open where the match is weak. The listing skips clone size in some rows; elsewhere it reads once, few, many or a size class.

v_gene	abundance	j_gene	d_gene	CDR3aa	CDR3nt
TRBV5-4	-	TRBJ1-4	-	CASSLGLATNEKLFF	TGTGCCAGCAGCTTGGGATTAGCAACTAATGAAAAACTGTTTTTT
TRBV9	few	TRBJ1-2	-	CASSSTINYGYTF	TGTGCCAGCAGCTCCACAATAAACTATGGCTACACCTTC
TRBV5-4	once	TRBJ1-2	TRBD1	CASSRPGQINWGGYTF	TGTGCCAGCAGCCGACCGGGACAGATAAACTGGGGTGGCTACACCTTC
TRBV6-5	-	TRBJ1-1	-	CASSLEQGNTEAFF	TGTGCCAGCAGTTTAGAACAGGGGAACACTGAAGCTTTCTTT
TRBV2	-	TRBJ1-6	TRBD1	CASRGSGGSPLHF	TGTGCCAGCAGAGGATCAGGGGGTTCACCCCTCCACTTT
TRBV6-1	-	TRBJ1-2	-	CASSEDSYGYTF	TGTGCCAGCAGTGAAGACAGCTATGGCTACACCTTC
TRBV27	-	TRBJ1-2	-	CASSLWGGLGVYGYTF	TGTGCCAGCAGTTTATGGGGGGGCTTAGGCGTCTATGGCTACACCTTC
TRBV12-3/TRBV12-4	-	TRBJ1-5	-	CASSLVGGPQHF	TGTGCCAGCAGTTTAGTAGGAGGGCCCCAGCATTTT
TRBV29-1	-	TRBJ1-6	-	CSVGDINSPLHF	TGCAGCGTTGGGGACATTAATTCACCCCTCCACTTT
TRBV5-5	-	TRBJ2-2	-	CASEKDRNTGELFF	TGTGCCAGCGAGAAGGACAGGAACACCGGGGAGCTGTTTTTT
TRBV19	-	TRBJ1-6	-	CASGREDSPLHF	TGTGCCAGCGGCAGGGAGGATTCACCCCTCCACTTT
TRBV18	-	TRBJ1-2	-	CASSRAGNYGYTF	TGTGCCAGCTCACGGGCAGGGAACTATGGCTACACCTTC
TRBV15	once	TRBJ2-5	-	CATSRDPGGRETQYF	TGTGCCACCAGCAGAGATCCTGGGGGCAGAGAGACCCAGTACTTC
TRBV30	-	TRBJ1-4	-	CAWSGQRDEKLFF	TGTGCCTGGAGTGGACAGCGAGATGAAAAACTGTTTTTT
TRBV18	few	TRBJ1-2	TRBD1	CASSAGGSRGYTF	TGTGCCAGCTCGGCAGGGGGGTCTCGTGGCTACACCTTC
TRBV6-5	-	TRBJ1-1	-	CASRPTGGRAFF	TGTGCCAGCAGACCCACGGGAGGGCGAGCTTTCTTT
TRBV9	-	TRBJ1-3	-	CASSVLPGSLKGGNTIYF	TGTGCCAGCAGCGTGCTACCGGGATCACTAAAGGGCGGAAACACCATATATTTT
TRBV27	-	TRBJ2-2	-	CASSFVRGGELFF	TGTGCCAGCAGTTTCGTTCGGGGTGGGGAGCTGTTTTTT
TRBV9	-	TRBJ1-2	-	CASSVEPGHGYTF	TGTGCCAGCAGCGTAGAGCCAGGGCACGGCTACACCTTC
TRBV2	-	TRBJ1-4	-	CASSVAESYEKLFF	TGTGCCAGCAGCGTCGCCGAGTCGTATGAAAAACTGTTTTTT